This is a list of T cell receptor beta chains from one sample in a study of blood T cell repertoires in COVID-19. The data were produced by immunoSEQ multiplex PCR, yet TCRdb's version contains in-frame clones alone and is incomplete. Among 120,000 to 150,000 clones listed, roughly 79% were seen once. Source material: peripheral blood. These receptors all stem from a human donor with acute or convalescent COVID-19. The donor label of this sample is uncertain. The CDR3 runs from the conserved cysteine through the conserved F or W. A D gene is named only where the DNA matches it firmly. For some rows the clone size is stated as once, few or many, or as a class when expanded; others skip it.

size	V	D	J	DNA	CDR3
.	TRBV10-3	TRBD2	TRBJ2-4	TGTGCCAGTGCGGGACTAGCGTCTGCGGGCAAAAACATTCAGTACTTC	CASAGLASAGKNIQYF
.	TRBV19	.	TRBJ1-1	TGTGCCAGTAGTCCTGACAGGTCCCCAAACACTGAAGCTTTCTTT	CASSPDRSPNTEAFF
.	TRBV2	.	TRBJ1-2	TGTGCCAGCAGTGAAGACGGTGGAGGGGGCTACACCTTC	CASSEDGGGGYTF
.	TRBV11-3	.	TRBJ2-2	TGTGCCAGCAGCAAGGGGGCCGGGGAGCTGTTTTTT	CASSKGAGELFF
.	TRBV18	.	TRBJ2-3	TGTGCCAGCTCACACGAGGCCTTTAGGGGAGATACGCAGTATTTT	CASSHEAFRGDTQYF
.	TRBV7-9	TRBD1	TRBJ2-2	TGTGCCAGCAGCTTTCGGGACAGAGGAACCGGGGAGCTGTTTTTT	CASSFRDRGTGELFF
.	TRBV3-1/TRBV3-2	TRBD1	TRBJ1-4	TGTGCCAGCAGCCCCCGGGACAGTCTGAATGAAAAACTGTTTTTT	CASSPRDSLNEKLFF
.	TRBV2	.	TRBJ1-1	TGTGCCAGCGGTACAGGCCCCACTGAAGCTTTCTTT	CASGTGPTEAFF
once	TRBV19	TRBD1	TRBJ2-7	TGTGCCAGTAGTCCGCGGACAGGGGTAGAGCAGTACTTC	CASSPRTGVEQYF
.	TRBV11-2	.	TRBJ2-7	TGTGCCAGCAGCTTGGGGAGCTCCTACGAGCAGTACTTC	CASSLGSSYEQYF
.	TRBV6-5	.	TRBJ1-3	TGTGCCAGCAGAACCGGGACACTTGGAAACACCATATATTTT	CASRTGTLGNTIYF
once	TRBV2	TRBD1	TRBJ2-2	TGTGCCAGCAGATGGACAGGGTACGACTGGGAGCTGTTTTTT	CASRWTGYDWELFF
.	TRBV13	TRBD1	TRBJ2-1	TGTGCCAGCAGCTCCTGGGACAGGGCCAATGAGCAGTTCTTC	CASSSWDRANEQFF